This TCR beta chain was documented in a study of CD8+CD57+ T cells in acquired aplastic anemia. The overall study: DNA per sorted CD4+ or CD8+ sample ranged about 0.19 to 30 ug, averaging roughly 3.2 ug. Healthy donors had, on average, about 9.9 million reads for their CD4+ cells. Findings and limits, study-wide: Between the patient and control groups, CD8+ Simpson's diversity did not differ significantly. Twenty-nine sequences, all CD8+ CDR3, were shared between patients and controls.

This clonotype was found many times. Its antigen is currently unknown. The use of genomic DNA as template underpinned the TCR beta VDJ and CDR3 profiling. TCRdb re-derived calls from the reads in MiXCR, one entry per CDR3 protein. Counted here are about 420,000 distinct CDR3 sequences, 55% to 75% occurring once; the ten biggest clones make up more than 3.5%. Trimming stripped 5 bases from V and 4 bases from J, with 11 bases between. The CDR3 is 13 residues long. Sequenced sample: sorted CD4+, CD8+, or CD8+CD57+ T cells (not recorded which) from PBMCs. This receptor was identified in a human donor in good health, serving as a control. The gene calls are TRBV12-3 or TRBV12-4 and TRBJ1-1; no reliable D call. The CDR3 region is CASSRTLGTEAFF. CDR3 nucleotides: TGTGCCAGCAGTCGTACACTGGGCACTGAAGCTTTCTTT.